The clone carrying this TCR beta chain has just a few counts. Its antigen is as yet unknown. Other DNA sequences in this specimen translate into the identical CDR3. The sequenced template was cDNA made from the entire isolated RNA. Using immunoSEQ multiplex PCR, the repertoire was profiled, and TCRdb retains in-frame clones only, with some absent. The table includes more than 250,000 clones, approximately 15% detected once. This entry belongs to a study of beta chain features in type 1 diabetes. Across the study: Examination spanned fewer than 140,000,000 sorted cells from all samples.

Sorted CD4+ subsets: naive, central memory, regulatory, stem cell-like memory (CD45RO/CCR7/CD25/CD127/CD95/CD27 panel). Study observations and caveats: The study found fewer insertions and more deletions at VDJ junctions in type 1 diabetes patients. The study found that naive, central memory and Treg TCRB repertoires appeared more similar in patients than in healthy donors. Researchers report that Type 1 diabetes patients had moderately but significantly shorter TCRB CDR3s across all four CD4+ subsets.

The CDR3 has 14 residues. The germline gives CDR1 MGHDK, CDR2 SYGVNS. Trimming cost V 3 bases and J 5 bases; bases outside gene matches: 5. This sequence joins TRBV25-1 and TRBJ2-5, with TRBD2 matching over 8 bases. Sequenced sample: naive CD4+ T cells from blood. This TCR was sampled from a man aged 18 to 30 with type 1 diabetes. Written as DNA, the CDR3 is TGTGCCAGCAGTGATCCCCGGGGGGGGGAGACCCAGTACTTC. It codes for CASSDPRGGETQYF.